This T cell receptor (beta chain) stems from a study of patients and donors after allogeneic stem cell transplantation. A single record per CDR3 protein comes from TCRdb applying MiXCR to the RT-PCR reads. The sample has 920,000 or so distinct CDR3 sequences; more than 15% are singletons. V was clipped by 0 bases and J by 8 bases, with 20 bases between them. Looked up from germline, CDR1 is DFQATT and CDR2 is SNEGSKA (reference sequence). The CDR3 loop spans 16 amino acids. The specimen was blood, either unsorted or a sorted T cell fraction (not recorded which). The source of this sequence is a human donor who was either an allogeneic HSCT recipient or a stem cell or donor lymphocyte infusion donor (not recorded which). It is not recorded whose cells these are; they may come from a transplant donor. The V and J genes are TRBV20-1 and TRBJ2-1; the D is unclear. The CDR3 protein is CSAREPNYGFADEQFF. The CDR3 DNA sequence: TGCAGTGCTAGAGAGCCAAACTACGGCTTCGCCGATGAGCAGTTCTTC.